This T cell receptor (beta chain) was documented in a study of cytomegalovirus exposure and HLA in healthy donors. Study-wide context: Within an early data release were about 85 million unique TCRs drawn from HLA-typed donors.

To note about this clone: Its antigen is undetermined.

CDR1 and CDR2 from the germline V gene are SGHAT and FQNNGV. CDR3 length equals 13 residues. With 3 bases removed from V and 1 base from J, the gap between germline ends came to 6 bases. PCR employed 60 Vbeta and 13 Jbeta primers. Sequenced by immunoSEQ multiplex PCR; TCRdb stores in-frame clones only, minus some. The sample lists around 220,000 clones; about 77% were seen once. Study-wide findings and caveats: What a later analysis showed was that several of the most significant clusters appeared linked to common viral pathogens.

Sequenced sample: PBMCs. The rearrangement links TRBV11-2 to TRBJ1-1, with a tentative D call TRBD1 (5 bases). The receptor's source is a woman aged 25 to 39 in good health and CMV-seronegative. This CDR3 is CASSFGQNTEAFF. The CDR3 nucleotides are TGTGCCAGCAGCTTTGGACAGAACACTGAAGCTTTCTTT.